These T cell receptor beta chains were read from a single sample in a study of blood T cell repertoires in COVID-19. Repertoires were generated with immunoSEQ multiplex PCR, while TCRdb's copy carries only in-frame clones and drops some. Here the sample spans 65,000 to 70,000 clones, more than 70% being singletons. The sequenced sample consisted of peripheral blood. These TCRs come from a woman aged 60-75 years with acute or convalescent COVID-19. The CDR3 runs from the conserved cysteine through the conserved F or W. The D gene is left open where the match is weak. The size entry is marked missing in some rows and otherwise reads once, few, many or a size class.

CDR3nt: TGCGCCAGCAGCGTCGACACGAGCGGGTCTCCCACAGATACGCAGTATTTT
CDR3aa: CASSVDTSGSPTDTQYF
v_gene: TRBV5-1
j_gene: TRBJ2-3
d_gene: NA
abundance: NA

CDR3nt: TGTGCCAGCAGCTTGGGGATCTGGACAAAGGAGCAGCCCCAGCATTTT
CDR3aa: CASSLGIWTKEQPQHF
v_gene: TRBV5-5
j_gene: TRBJ1-5
d_gene: NA
abundance: NA

CDR3nt: TGTGCCAGCAGGACAGGGGGTCGGGAGACCCAGTACTTC
CDR3aa: CASRTGGRETQYF
v_gene: TRBV6-5
j_gene: TRBJ2-5
d_gene: TRBD1
abundance: NA

CDR3nt: TGTGCCATCAGTGATTTAGCAGCCTCCTATGGCTACACCTTC
CDR3aa: CAISDLAASYGYTF
v_gene: TRBV10-3
j_gene: TRBJ1-2
d_gene: NA
abundance: NA

CDR3nt: TGTGCCAGTAGTACCCCGAGCGGACTTATGAACACTGAAGCTTTCTTT
CDR3aa: CASSTPSGLMNTEAFF
v_gene: TRBV19
j_gene: TRBJ1-1
d_gene: NA
abundance: NA

CDR3nt: TGCGCCAGCAGCCACCTCGGGACTGAAGCTTTCTTT
CDR3aa: CASSHLGTEAFF
v_gene: TRBV4-1
j_gene: TRBJ1-1
d_gene: NA
abundance: once

CDR3nt: TGTGCCAGCAGTTCAGGGGGATCGGATGGCTACACCTTC
CDR3aa: CASSSGGSDGYTF
v_gene: TRBV12-3/TRBV12-4
j_gene: TRBJ1-2
d_gene: TRBD1
abundance: many

CDR3nt: TGTGCCAGCAGCTTTCATCGCGGGACGAACAATGAGCAGTTCTTC
CDR3aa: CASSFHRGTNNEQFF
v_gene: TRBV14
j_gene: TRBJ2-1
d_gene: NA
abundance: NA

CDR3nt: TGTGCCAGCAGCCGGGCCAACCAGGGTAACTATGGCTACACCTTC
CDR3aa: CASSRANQGNYGYTF
v_gene: TRBV14
j_gene: TRBJ1-2
d_gene: NA
abundance: NA

CDR3nt: TGTGCCAGCAATGATGTGGCGGAAAATAATTCACCCCTCCACTTT
CDR3aa: CASNDVAENNSPLHF
v_gene: TRBV28
j_gene: TRBJ1-6
d_gene: NA
abundance: many

CDR3nt: TGTGCCGCGGGGGGTATTCGTATTGATACGCAGTATTTT
CDR3aa: CAAGGIRIDTQYF
v_gene: TRBV2
j_gene: TRBJ2-3
d_gene: TRBD2
abundance: few

CDR3nt: TGTGCCAGCAGCGTCTCGGGAGGGGGGCCCCCAGAGACCCAGTACTTC
CDR3aa: CASSVSGGGPPETQYF
v_gene: TRBV9
j_gene: TRBJ2-5
d_gene: TRBD2
abundance: NA

CDR3nt: TGTGCTAGTGGTTCAGGCAGGAACACCGGGGAGCTGTTTTTT
CDR3aa: CASGSGRNTGELFF
v_gene: TRBV12-5
j_gene: TRBJ2-2
d_gene: NA
abundance: once

CDR3nt: TGTGCCAGCAGCTTGGTTCTCCTCTCTGGGGCCAACGTCCTGACTTTC
CDR3aa: CASSLVLLSGANVLTF
v_gene: TRBV5-5
j_gene: TRBJ2-6
d_gene: NA
abundance: NA

CDR3nt: TGTGCCAGCAGCTTAGCGGGAGACGAGCAGTACTTC
CDR3aa: CASSLAGDEQYF
v_gene: TRBV7-9
j_gene: TRBJ2-7
d_gene: NA
abundance: NA

CDR3nt: TGTGCCAGCAGCCCGGGACAGAATTTCTATGGCTACACCTTC
CDR3aa: CASSPGQNFYGYTF
v_gene: TRBV5-4
j_gene: TRBJ1-2
d_gene: TRBD1
abundance: NA

CDR3nt: TGTGCCAGCAGCTCGGGACAGGGCAATGAAAAACTGTTTTTT
CDR3aa: CASSSGQGNEKLFF
v_gene: TRBV7-9
j_gene: TRBJ1-4
d_gene: TRBD1
abundance: NA

CDR3nt: TGTGCCAGCAGTCTAGCGGGGGGTAACAATGAGCAGTTCTTC
CDR3aa: CASSLAGGNNEQFF
v_gene: TRBV11-2
j_gene: TRBJ2-1
d_gene: TRBD2
abundance: NA

CDR3nt: TGTGCCAGCAGCTTGACGACAGCCACAAATTCACCCCTCCACTTT
CDR3aa: CASSLTTATNSPLHF
v_gene: TRBV7-9
j_gene: TRBJ1-6
d_gene: NA
abundance: few

CDR3nt: TGTGCCAGCAGCCAAGACTCTAGGCCGAGGTCTAACTATGGCTACACCTTC
CDR3aa: CASSQDSRPRSNYGYTF
v_gene: TRBV3-1/TRBV3-2
j_gene: TRBJ1-2
d_gene: NA
abundance: NA

CDR3nt: TGTGCCAGCAGTTTCTCGGTGGAGGGAAACACCATATATTTT
CDR3aa: CASSFSVEGNTIYF
v_gene: TRBV6-6
j_gene: TRBJ1-3
d_gene: NA
abundance: NA

CDR3nt: TGTGCCAGCAGTTTGGTCAGCGGGGAGCTGTTTTTT
CDR3aa: CASSLVSGELFF
v_gene: TRBV28
j_gene: TRBJ2-2
d_gene: NA
abundance: NA

CDR3nt: TGTGCCATCCGGTTAGGAGTGGAGGCCTACGAGCAGTACTTC
CDR3aa: CAIRLGVEAYEQYF
v_gene: TRBV10-3
j_gene: TRBJ2-7
d_gene: NA
abundance: NA

CDR3nt: TGTGCCAGCAGTTTCAACCCTCCTAACACAGATACGCAGTATTTT
CDR3aa: CASSFNPPNTDTQYF
v_gene: TRBV28
j_gene: TRBJ2-3
d_gene: NA
abundance: NA

CDR3nt: TGTGCCAGCAGTCCTAGCGGGGGGGCCTGGGCAGATACGCAGTATTTT
CDR3aa: CASSPSGGAWADTQYF
v_gene: TRBV28
j_gene: TRBJ2-3
d_gene: TRBD2
abundance: few

CDR3nt: TGTGCCAGCAGCTCAGGACAGCAAGAGACCCAGTACTTC
CDR3aa: CASSSGQQETQYF
v_gene: TRBV7-2
j_gene: TRBJ2-5
d_gene: NA
abundance: NA

CDR3nt: TGTGCCAGCAGTATAGGGGGCAATCAGCCCCAGCATTTT
CDR3aa: CASSIGGNQPQHF
v_gene: TRBV27
j_gene: TRBJ1-5
d_gene: NA
abundance: NA

CDR3nt: TGTGCCAGCCATGGACAGCCCAACACCGGGGAGCTGTTTTTT
CDR3aa: CASHGQPNTGELFF
v_gene: TRBV25-1
j_gene: TRBJ2-2
d_gene: NA
abundance: NA

CDR3nt: TGCGCCAGCAGCCTAGGGGGCCCGGAGACCCAGTACTTC
CDR3aa: CASSLGGPETQYF
v_gene: TRBV5-1
j_gene: TRBJ2-5
d_gene: TRBD1
abundance: NA

CDR3nt: TGTGCCTGGAGTATGGACAGGGTCTACGAGCAGTACTTC
CDR3aa: CAWSMDRVYEQYF
v_gene: TRBV30
j_gene: TRBJ2-7
d_gene: TRBD1
abundance: NA

CDR3nt: TGTGCCAGTAGTTCATCTAGGCAACCTCAAGAGACCCAGTACTTC
CDR3aa: CASSSSRQPQETQYF
v_gene: TRBV19
j_gene: TRBJ2-5
d_gene: NA
abundance: NA

CDR3nt: TGCAGCGTTGAGAGCGGGGGGCAAAGGGGATATGGCTACACCTTC
CDR3aa: CSVESGGQRGYGYTF
v_gene: TRBV29-1
j_gene: TRBJ1-2
d_gene: NA
abundance: NA

CDR3nt: TGTGCCACCAGCATGACAGGGGGTAATTCACCCCTCCACTTT
CDR3aa: CATSMTGGNSPLHF
v_gene: TRBV15
j_gene: TRBJ1-6
d_gene: TRBD1
abundance: NA

CDR3nt: TGTGCCAGCAGTTTGGTAGTCATGAACACTGAAGCTTTCTTT
CDR3aa: CASSLVVMNTEAFF
v_gene: TRBV6-5
j_gene: TRBJ1-1
d_gene: NA
abundance: few

CDR3nt: TGTGCCAGCAGCCCTTGGACTAGCGGGGGAACAGATACGCAGTATTTT
CDR3aa: CASSPWTSGGTDTQYF
v_gene: TRBV3-1/TRBV3-2
j_gene: TRBJ2-3
d_gene: TRBD2
abundance: once

CDR3nt: TGTGCCAGCAGTTACTTCGGGACAGGGCGCAATCAGCCCCAGCATTTT
CDR3aa: CASSYFGTGRNQPQHF
v_gene: TRBV6-5
j_gene: TRBJ1-5
d_gene: TRBD1
abundance: NA

CDR3nt: TGTGCCAGCAGCCTGACAGGGCAAAAACTGTTTTTT
CDR3aa: CASSLTGQKLFF
v_gene: TRBV5-5
j_gene: TRBJ1-4
d_gene: TRBD1
abundance: NA

CDR3nt: TGTGCCAGCAGTGAAGCTGGACAGGGGGCTTTTTACGAGCAGTACTTC
CDR3aa: CASSEAGQGAFYEQYF
v_gene: TRBV6-1
j_gene: TRBJ2-7
d_gene: TRBD1
abundance: NA

CDR3nt: TGTGCCAGCACCAGACAGGCGGTTGGGGGCTACACCTTC
CDR3aa: CASTRQAVGGYTF
v_gene: TRBV6-5
j_gene: TRBJ1-2
d_gene: NA
abundance: NA

CDR3nt: TGTGCCAGCAGGTCAAATGAACTAGGCGCTTTCTTT
CDR3aa: CASRSNELGAFF
v_gene: TRBV27
j_gene: TRBJ1-1
d_gene: NA
abundance: NA

CDR3nt: TGTGCCAGCAGTTTGGGGCAGGGGAATTGGCAGCCCCAGCATTTT
CDR3aa: CASSLGQGNWQPQHF
v_gene: TRBV27
j_gene: TRBJ1-5
d_gene: NA
abundance: NA

CDR3nt: TGTGCCAGCAGCTCCGAGGACAGTAGGCCTGAAGCTTTCTTT
CDR3aa: CASSSEDSRPEAFF
v_gene: TRBV7-6
j_gene: TRBJ1-1
d_gene: NA
abundance: NA

CDR3nt: TGCGCCACCGCCCCCGGGGGGGCCAGTAGCACCGGGGAGCTGTTTTTT
CDR3aa: CATAPGGASSTGELFF
v_gene: TRBV5-1
j_gene: TRBJ2-2
d_gene: TRBD2
abundance: few

CDR3nt: TGTGCCATCTCCCCGTTCGAGCAGTACTTC
CDR3aa: CAISPFEQYF
v_gene: TRBV24-1
j_gene: TRBJ2-7
d_gene: NA
abundance: NA

CDR3nt: TGTGCCAGCAGCTTAAATCGGAACACTGAAGCTTTCTTT
CDR3aa: CASSLNRNTEAFF
v_gene: TRBV7-3
j_gene: TRBJ1-1
d_gene: NA
abundance: NA

CDR3nt: TGTGCCAGCAGCTTAGGCCGACAGGGGTGGGGCACCGGGGAGCTGTTTTTT
CDR3aa: CASSLGRQGWGTGELFF
v_gene: TRBV13
j_gene: TRBJ2-2
d_gene: TRBD1
abundance: NA

CDR3nt: TGTGCCAGCAGTTCGACAGGGAACTACGAGCAGTACTTC
CDR3aa: CASSSTGNYEQYF
v_gene: TRBV6-6
j_gene: TRBJ2-7
d_gene: TRBD1
abundance: NA

CDR3nt: TGTGCCAGCAGCTTGATCGCGGCCTCCTACGAGCAGTACTTC
CDR3aa: CASSLIAASYEQYF
v_gene: TRBV5-6
j_gene: TRBJ2-7
d_gene: NA
abundance: NA

CDR3nt: TGTGCCAGCAGCTCGGGTGGCTTCTCCTTTGAAGCTTTCTTT
CDR3aa: CASSSGGFSFEAFF
v_gene: TRBV7-9
j_gene: TRBJ1-1
d_gene: NA
abundance: NA

CDR3nt: TGTGCCACCAGCAGAGATGCCCAGGATTATCAGCCCCAGCATTTT
CDR3aa: CATSRDAQDYQPQHF
v_gene: TRBV15
j_gene: TRBJ1-5
d_gene: NA
abundance: NA